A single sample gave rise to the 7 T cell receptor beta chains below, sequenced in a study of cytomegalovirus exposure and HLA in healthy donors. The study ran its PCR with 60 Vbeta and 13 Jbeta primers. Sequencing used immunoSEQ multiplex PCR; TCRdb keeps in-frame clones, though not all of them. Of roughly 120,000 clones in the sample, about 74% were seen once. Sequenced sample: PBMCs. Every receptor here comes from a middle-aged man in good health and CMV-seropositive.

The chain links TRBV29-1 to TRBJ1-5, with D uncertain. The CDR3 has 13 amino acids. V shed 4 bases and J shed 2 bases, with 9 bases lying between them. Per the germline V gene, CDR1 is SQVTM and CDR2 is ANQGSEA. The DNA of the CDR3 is TGCAGCGTTGGACATGCTGGCAATCAGCCCCAGCATTTT. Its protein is CSVGHAGNQPQHF.

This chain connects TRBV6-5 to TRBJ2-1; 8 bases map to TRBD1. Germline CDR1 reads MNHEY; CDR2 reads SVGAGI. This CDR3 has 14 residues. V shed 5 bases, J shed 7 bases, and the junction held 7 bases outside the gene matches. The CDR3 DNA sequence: TGTGCCAGCAGTAAACCAGGACAGGGTAATGAGCAGTTCTTC. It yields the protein CASSKPGQGNEQFF.

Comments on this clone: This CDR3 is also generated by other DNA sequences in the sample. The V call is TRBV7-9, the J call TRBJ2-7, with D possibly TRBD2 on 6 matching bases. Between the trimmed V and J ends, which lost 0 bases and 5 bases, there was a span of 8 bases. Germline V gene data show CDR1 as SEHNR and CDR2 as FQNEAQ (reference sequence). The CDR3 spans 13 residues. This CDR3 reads CASSLAGGHEQYF. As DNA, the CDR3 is TGTGCCAGCAGCTTAGCAGGAGGGCACGAGCAGTACTTC.

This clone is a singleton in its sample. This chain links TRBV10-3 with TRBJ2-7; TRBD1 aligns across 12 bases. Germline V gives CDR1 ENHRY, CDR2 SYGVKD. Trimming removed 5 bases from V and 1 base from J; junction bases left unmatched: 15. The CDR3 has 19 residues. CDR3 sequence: CAISLRDRGQAGESYEQYF. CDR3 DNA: TGTGCCATCAGTCTCCGGGACAGGGGGCAAGCGGGAGAGTCCTACGAGCAGTACTTC.

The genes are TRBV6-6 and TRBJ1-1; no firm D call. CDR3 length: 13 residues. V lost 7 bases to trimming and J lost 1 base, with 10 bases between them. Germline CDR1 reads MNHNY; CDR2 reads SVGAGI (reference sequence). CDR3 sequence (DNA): TGTGCCAGCACTCAACGGGGGAACACTGAAGCTTTCTTT. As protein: CASTQRGNTEAFF.

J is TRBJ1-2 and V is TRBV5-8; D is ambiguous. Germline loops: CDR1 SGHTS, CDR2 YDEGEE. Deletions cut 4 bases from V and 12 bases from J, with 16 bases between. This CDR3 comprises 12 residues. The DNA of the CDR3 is TGTGCCAGCAGCCCGCCGAAAGGAGCCAACACCTTC. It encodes CASSPPKGANTF.

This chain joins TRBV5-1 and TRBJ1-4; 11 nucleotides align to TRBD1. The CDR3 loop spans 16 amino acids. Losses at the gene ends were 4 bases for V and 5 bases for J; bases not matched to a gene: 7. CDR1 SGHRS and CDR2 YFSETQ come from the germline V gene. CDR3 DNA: TGCGCCAGCAGCAGGTCCGGACAGGGGGCGAATGAAAAACTGTTTTTT. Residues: CASSRSGQGANEKLFF.